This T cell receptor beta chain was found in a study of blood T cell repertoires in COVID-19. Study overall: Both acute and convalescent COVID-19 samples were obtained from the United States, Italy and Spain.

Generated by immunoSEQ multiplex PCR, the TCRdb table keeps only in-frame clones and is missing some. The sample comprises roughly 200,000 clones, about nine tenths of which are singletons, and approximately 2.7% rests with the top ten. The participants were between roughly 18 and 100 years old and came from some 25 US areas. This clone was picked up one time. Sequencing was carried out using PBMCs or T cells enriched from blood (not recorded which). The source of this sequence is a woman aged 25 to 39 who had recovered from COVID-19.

For the CDR3, the DNA is TGCGCCAGCAGCCGGGTCGTAGGCAGCGGGAATGAGCAGTTCTTC. Its translation is CASSRVVGSGNEQFF. J is TRBJ2-1 and V is TRBV5-1; a possible D gene is TRBD2 (6 bases). This CDR3 region has 15 residues. The germline V gene encodes CDR1 SGHRS and CDR2 YFSETQ. Trimming removed 4 bases at V and 7 bases at J, with 18 bases between.